A selection of T cell receptor beta chains follows, all from one sample in a study of T cells in Graves' hyperthyroidism and ophthalmopathy. TCRdb analysed the multiplex PCR reads with MiXCR anew, one entry per CDR3 protein. The table records more than 500,000 distinct CDR3 sequences, roughly 16% of them present only once. The sample comprised blood. The source is a woman aged 25 to 39 with Graves' ophthalmopathy. CDR3s include the opening cysteine and the closing phenylalanine or tryptophan. The D gene is left open where the match is weak. Clone size appears in some rows only: once, few, many, or a class for an expanded clone.

>.|.|TRBJ1-4|TRBV20-1
CSAGGVGGATNEKLFF
TGCAGTGCTGGGGGCGTGGGTGGTGCAACTAATGAAAAACTGTTTTTT
>.|many|TRBJ1-1|TRBV20-1
CSAIPGQNTEAFF
TGCAGTGCGATCCCGGGACAGAACACTGAAGCTTTCTTT
>.|many|TRBJ2-7|TRBV5-1
CASSLVSGEQYF
TGCGCCAGCAGCTTGGTATCGGGGGAGCAGTACTTC
>TRBD2|.|TRBJ2-7|TRBV4-2
CASSQDPPSGYEQYF
TGTGCCAGCAGCCAAGACCCCCCTAGCGGCTACGAGCAGTACTTC
>TRBD1|many|TRBJ2-7|TRBV11-2
CASSGSGTGGEQYF
TGTGCCAGCAGCGGGTCCGGGACAGGAGGTGAGCAGTACTTC
>TRBD1|many|TRBJ1-2|TRBV7-3
CASSIDDRGRGGYTF
TGTGCCAGCAGCATAGACGACAGGGGGCGAGGCGGCTACACCTTC
>.|.|TRBJ1-1|TRBV6-2/TRBV6-3
CASSYPLGGGTTEAFF
TGTGCCAGCAGTTACCCACTTGGAGGGGGTACGACTGAAGCTTTCTTT
>TRBD1|.|TRBJ2-2|TRBV5-6
CASSLRQGWAGELFF
TGTGCCAGCAGCTTAAGACAGGGATGGGCCGGGGAGCTGTTTTTT
>.|.|TRBJ1-1|TRBV7-3
CASSLHPSGEAFF
TGTGCCAGCAGCTTACACCCTTCGGGGGAAGCTTTCTTT
>.|many|TRBJ2-7|TRBV6-1
CAARGGAQGLTYEQYF
TGTGCCGCCCGAGGAGGGGCACAGGGGCTAACCTACGAGCAGTACTTC
>.|.|TRBJ2-3|TRBV30
CAWSAADWVENPDTQYF
TGTGCCTGGAGTGCCGCGGACTGGGTTGAGAACCCAGATACGCAGTATTTT
>.|few|TRBJ2-7|TRBV6-1
CASRRRRGSSYEQYF
TGTGCCAGCAGAAGAAGAAGGGGCAGCTCCTACGAGCAGTACTTC